This passage covers 31 T cell receptor beta chains from one sample sequenced in a study of OX40 agonist ivuxolimab in advanced cancers. Sequenced by immunoSEQ multiplex PCR; TCRdb stores in-frame clones only, minus some. The sample shows just over 50,000 clones, around 77% of them seen only once. The source was CD4+ or CD8+ T cells sorted from blood, collected in a trial of the OX40 agonist ivuxolimab. The receptor source for this set is an adult with an advanced solid tumor such as melanoma, head and neck, liver or kidney cancer.

The chain uses TRBV30 and TRBJ1-2; a possible D gene is TRBD1 (6 bases). The germline V and J ends were trimmed by 3 bases and 8 bases, with 25 bases remaining between them. Germline values: CDR1 GTSNPN, CDR2 SVGIG (reference sequence). The CDR3 has 16 amino acids. The CDR3 DNA reads as TGTGCCTGGAGCCGGAGACGGACAGCCCTCATCGGGGGCTACACCTTC. Its translation is CAWSRRRTALIGGYTF.

The V and J genes are TRBV5-4 and TRBJ2-5, with 8 bases matching TRBD1. Germline V gene sequence: CDR1 SGHNT, CDR2 YYREEE (reference sequence). This CDR3 region has 16 residues. The V segment lost 0 bases and the J segment 1 base; nucleotides outside the gene matches: 5. The CDR3 coding sequence is TGTGCCAGCAGCTTGGGCCCAGGGACAGGCCAAGAGACCCAGTACTTC. Translated, it gives CASSLGPGTGQETQYF.

The chain is built from TRBV10-3 and TRBJ1-5; D is unclear. CDR3 size: 15 residues. Trimming left V 4 bases short and J 0 bases short, with 10 bases between. The V gene's germline CDR1 is ENHRY and CDR2 SYGVKD. The CDR3 protein is CAISVGENSNQPQHF. In DNA, the CDR3 is TGTGCCATCAGTGTAGGAGAAAATAGCAATCAGCCCCAGCATTTT.

This chain connects TRBV9 to TRBJ2-7; D assignment may be TRBD1 or TRBD2 (5 bases each). The length of the CDR3 is 14 residues. Germline values: CDR1 SGDLS, CDR2 YYNGEE. With 0 bases removed from V and 0 bases from J, the gap between germline ends came to 7 bases. Here the CDR3 reads CASSVAGASYEQYF. CDR3 nucleotides: TGTGCCAGCAGCGTAGCCGGGGCCTCCTACGAGCAGTACTTC.

The gene calls are TRBV27 and TRBJ2-3, with 11 nucleotides matching TRBD2. Per the germline V gene, CDR1 is MNHEY and CDR2 is SMNVEV (reference sequence). This CDR3 contains 17 residues. The junction had 6 bases not matched to a gene; V was cut back by 4 bases and J by 0 bases. In DNA, the CDR3 is TGTGCCAGCAGTTACACAGGACTAGCGGGTAGCACAGATACGCAGTATTTT. This codes for CASSYTGLAGSTDTQYF.

The genes are TRBV2 and TRBJ2-3; D is ambiguous. The CDR3 has 14 residues. The V and J ends lost 5 bases and 0 bases respectively, with 9 bases between them. Germline loops: CDR1 SNHLY, CDR2 FYNNEI. CDR3 region: CASSPPPSTDTQYF. The CDR3 DNA reads TGTGCCAGCAGTCCACCTCCTAGCACAGATACGCAGTATTTT.

The V and J genes are TRBV27 and TRBJ2-7, with TRBD2 matching over 8 bases. The CDR3 extends over 14 amino acids. Per the germline V gene, CDR1 is MNHEY and CDR2 is SMNVEV (reference sequence). Unmatched junction bases numbered 8, after V lost 6 bases and J lost 4 bases. The chain's CDR3 is CASRRAGAPYEQYF. In DNA form, the CDR3 reads TGTGCCAGCAGGCGAGCGGGAGCCCCTTACGAGCAGTACTTC.

The chain links TRBV18 to TRBJ1-3; D gene unclear. This CDR3 contains 12 residues. Trimming took off 6 bases at V and 4 bases at J, with 7 bases between the two ends. The germline V gene encodes CDR1 KGHSH and CDR2 LQKENI. The CDR3 is CASSLVGNTIYF. The DNA of the CDR3 is TGTGCCAGCTCCCTGGTGGGAAACACCATATATTTT.

The chain uses TRBV19 and TRBJ2-1, with D perhaps TRBD2 (6 bases). This CDR3 has 15 amino acids. CDR1 LNHDA and CDR2 SQIVND come from the germline V gene (reference sequence). V lost 1 base and J lost 7, with 14 bases in between. CDR3 in amino acids: CASSIAALALNEQFF. The CDR3 nucleotides are TGTGCCAGTAGTATAGCAGCACTAGCTCTGAATGAGCAGTTCTTC.

By share, this clone counts as medium-sized. V usage is TRBV5-4 and J usage is TRBJ2-5; the D gene is possibly TRBD1 (6 bases). The CDR3 length is 14 residues. V lost 0 bases and J lost 5, with 11 bases in between. CDR1 is SGHNT and CDR2 is YYREEE in the germline V gene (reference sequence). The CDR3 nucleotides are TGTGCCAGCAGCTTGGCCAGGGGTGGCGAGACCCAGTACTTC. Protein product: CASSLARGGETQYF.

Points on this clone: An end of the junction differs from the germline gene, which may be a read error. This chain links TRBV7-3 with TRBJ2-7; D remains ambiguous. CDR1 and CDR2 (germline): SGHTA, FQGTGA. The CDR3 extends over 10 amino acids. CDR3 protein: CASSSYKQYF. CDR3 in DNA: TGTGCCAGCAGCTCCTACAAGCAGTACTTC.

V gene TRBV19 combines with J gene TRBJ1-4; TRBD1 matches 9 bases. The CDR3 covers 13 residues. J gave up 6 bases and V 6 bases, and 2 bases lay outside the gene matches. CDR1 is LNHDA, CDR2 SQIVND, per germline (reference sequence). The CDR3 here is CASSGQGHEKLFF. For the CDR3, the DNA is TGTGCCAGTAGCGGACAGGGGCATGAAAAACTGTTTTTT.

The chain carries TRBV9 and TRBJ2-3; TRBD1 is a possible D gene (6 bases). Between the trimmed V and J ends, which lost 0 bases and 2 bases, there was a span of 13 bases. The CDR3 is 16 amino acids. Germline V gene sequence: CDR1 SGDLS, CDR2 YYNGEE. This CDR3 reads CASSVAPGQNTDTQYF. The CDR3 DNA is TGTGCCAGCAGCGTAGCCCCCGGACAGAACACAGATACGCAGTATTTT. The full variable domain, completed using reference TRBV9 and TRBJ2-3, is DSGVTQTPKHLITATGQRVTLRCSPRSGDLSVYWYQQSLDQGLQFLIQYYNGEERAKGNILERFSAQQFPDLHSELNLSSLELGDSALYFCASSVAPGQNTDTQYFGPGTRLTVL.

The chain couples TRBV28 to TRBJ2-7; TRBD2 aligns across 7 bases. This CDR3 has 16 residues. CDR1 MDHEN and CDR2 SYDVKM come from the germline V gene. Germline trimming cut 7 bases from V and 0 bases from J; bases unmatched to any gene: 12. The CDR3 DNA is TGTGCCAGCACTCCATGGGGGGGTGAGAGCTCCTACGAGCAGTACTTC. Its protein product is CASTPWGGESSYEQYF.

This clone was observed once. This chain joins TRBV5-4 and TRBJ1-2, with D tentatively TRBD1 (5 bases). The CDR3 is made up of 13 amino acids. Germline values: CDR1 SGHNT, CDR2 YYREEE (reference sequence). The V end was cut by 0 bases, the J end by 2 bases, with 5 bases between. CDR3 bases: TGTGCCAGCAGCTTGGACAGGAACTATGGCTACACCTTC. This codes for CASSLDRNYGYTF.

The rearrangement links TRBV28 to TRBJ2-7; the match to TRBD2 covers 9 bases. J gave up 1 base and V 1 base, and 8 bases lay outside the gene matches. This CDR3 region has 17 residues. Germline-derived CDR1 and CDR2 are MDHEN and SYDVKM. This CDR3 is CASSLSRGLADSYEQYF. CDR3 coding DNA: TGTGCCAGCAGTTTATCCCGGGGACTAGCAGATTCCTACGAGCAGTACTTC.

This clone was recorded only once. V is TRBV5-1 and J is TRBJ1-2, with TRBD1 as a possible D gene (5 bases). Germline-derived CDR1 and CDR2 are SGHRS and YFSETQ. V gave up 4 bases and J gave up 8 bases, with 12 bases separating them. This CDR3 has 12 amino acids. In nucleotides, the CDR3 is TGCGCCAGCAGCCCCTCGGGGGTCGGCTACACCTTC. This encodes CASSPSGVGYTF. Filled out from reference TRBV5-1 and TRBJ1-2, the complete variable domain reads KAGVTQTPRYLIKTRGQQVTLSCSPISGHRSVSWYQQTPGQGLQFLFEYFSETQRNKGNFPGRFSGRQFSNSRSEMNVSTLELGDSALYLCASSPSGVGYTFGSGTRLTVV.

The genes are TRBV18 and TRBJ2-3; D perhaps matches TRBD1 (5 bases). The germline V and J ends were trimmed by 6 bases and 7 bases, with 20 bases remaining between them. The CDR3 runs 15 residues. Per the germline V gene, CDR1 is KGHSH and CDR2 is LQKENI. The CDR3, as DNA: TGTGCCAGCTCGTACGGCCAGGGAAGGAGAAATACGCAGTATTTT. Translating gives CASSYGQGRRNTQYF.

V gene TRBV10-3 combines with J gene TRBJ1-3; possibly TRBD1 for D (6 bases). V gave up 9 bases and J gave up 1 base, with 10 bases separating them. The CDR3 runs 13 residues. CDR1 and CDR2 from the germline V gene are ENHRY and SYGVKD. CDR3 bases: TGTGCCATTCAAGGGGGATCTGGAAACACCATATATTTT. Protein product: CAIQGGSGNTIYF.

V is TRBV5-1 and J is TRBJ2-2; weak D call: TRBD1 (6 bases). Germline V gene sequence: CDR1 SGHRS, CDR2 YFSETQ. There are 17 residues in the CDR3. The germline V and J ends were trimmed by 0 bases and 1 base, with 13 bases remaining between them. CDR3 sequence: CASSLARGTGNTGELFF. The CDR3 nucleotides read TGCGCCAGCAGCTTGGCCAGGGGAACAGGGAACACCGGGGAGCTGTTTTTT.

V is TRBV4-1 and J is TRBJ1-2; D unresolved. V was pared by 3 bases and J by 1 base, with 3 bases between. Germline CDR1 and CDR2: MGHRA and YSYEKL. This CDR3 is built from 12 residues. The CDR3 region has the DNA TGCGCCAGCAGCCAGGTTAACTATGGCTACACCTTC. Amino acid sequence: CASSQVNYGYTF.

This clone has a count of ten or more. CDR3 sequence (DNA): TGTGCCAGCAGCTTAATGGGTTTTAAAAGGACCTACGAGCAGTACTTC. This sequence encodes CASSLMGFKRTYEQYF. V usage is TRBV7-9 and J usage is TRBJ2-7; D gene uncertain. V shed 2 bases and J shed 2 bases, with 16 bases lying between them. In germline, CDR1 is SEHNR, CDR2 FQNEAQ (reference sequence). The CDR3 is 16 residues long.

This sequence joins TRBV29-1 and TRBJ2-3, with 12 bases matching TRBD2. This CDR3 has 14 amino acids. The germline V gene has CDR1 SQVTM and CDR2 ANQGSEA. V gave up 3 bases and J gave up 6 bases; unmatched junction bases: 4. CDR3 DNA: TGCAGCGTTGAGACTAGCGGGAGAGTGGATACGCAGTATTTT. Its protein product is CSVETSGRVDTQYF.

This rearrangement joins TRBV10-3 to TRBJ2-1; 9 nucleotides align to TRBD2. CDR3 length equals 15 residues. The J segment lost 5 bases and the V segment lost 10 bases, leaving 12 bases of the junction unmatched. Germline V gene sequence: CDR1 ENHRY, CDR2 SYGVKD. The CDR3 region is CATILREGPNNEQFF. CDR3 DNA sequence: TGTGCCACGATACTGCGGGAGGGTCCCAACAATGAGCAGTTCTTC.

This chain joins TRBV5-5 and TRBJ2-3; D tentatively fits TRBD1 or TRBD2 (5 bases each). Germline CDR1 and CDR2: SGHKS and YYEKEE (reference sequence). The V end was cut by 5 bases, the J end by 4 bases, with 11 bases between. The CDR3 totals 13 residues. The CDR3 DNA is TGTGCCAGCAGGCCTCAGGGAGCAGATACGCAGTATTTT. It translates to CASRPQGADTQYF.

The chain carries TRBV27 and TRBJ1-1, with a tentative D call TRBD1 (6 bases). The CDR3 is made up of 15 amino acids. The V end was cut by 5 bases, the J end by 2 bases, with 15 bases between. Germline CDR1 is MNHEY and CDR2 is SMNVEV (reference sequence). CDR3 sequence: CASSTGTLANTEAFF. CDR3 nucleotides: TGTGCCAGCAGTACCGGGACACTTGCTAACACTGAAGCTTTCTTT.

The rearrangement joins TRBV6-1 to TRBJ2-2; D not resolved. The CDR3 contains 13 residues. CDR1 and CDR2 (germline): MNHNS, SASEGT. V was shortened by 4 bases and J by 3 bases, with 6 bases between the two germline ends. In nucleotides, the CDR3 is TGTGCCAGCAGTGCTAGGGACACCGGGGAGCTGTTTTTT. Protein: CASSARDTGELFF.

In this sample, this clone is large (0.1 to 1%). The V and J genes are TRBV2 and TRBJ1-5, with TRBD1 identical over 8 bases. Trimming at V came to 8 bases and at J to 2 bases, leaving 8 bases not matched to a gene. CDR1 is SNHLY, CDR2 FYNNEI, per germline. The CDR3 sequence is 15 residues long. CDR3 coding DNA: TGTGCCAGCGGCCCCAGGGGGCAGGGCAATCAGCCCCAGCATTTT. It codes for CASGPRGQGNQPQHF.

J is TRBJ2-3 and V is TRBV10-3; 7 bases match TRBD2. This CDR3 spans 15 amino acids. The J segment lost 4 bases and the V segment lost 0 bases, leaving 4 bases of the junction unmatched. Germline V gene data show CDR1 as ENHRY and CDR2 as SYGVKD. The CDR3 coding sequence is TGTGCCATCAGTGAGTCGGTAGCGGGCTCAGATACGCAGTATTTT. Protein sequence: CAISESVAGSDTQYF.

This chain links TRBV14 with TRBJ1-3, with D possibly matching TRBD1 (5 bases). Per germline, CDR1 SGHDN and CDR2 FVKESK. V lost 4 bases and J 6 bases, leaving 10 bases between the germline ends. The CDR3 consists of 13 residues. CDR3: CASSRSGINTIYF. CDR3 DNA sequence: TGTGCCAGCAGCCGCTCAGGGATAAACACCATATATTTT.

The DNA for the CDR3 is TGTGCCAGCAGCTTAGATAACTATGGCTACACCTTC. It translates to CASSLDNYGYTF. The J gene is TRBJ1-2, the V gene TRBV7-9, with unresolved D. This CDR3 region has 12 residues. The V end was cut by 1 base, the J end by 1 base, with 1 base between. Germline CDR1 is SEHNR and CDR2 is FQNEAQ (reference sequence).